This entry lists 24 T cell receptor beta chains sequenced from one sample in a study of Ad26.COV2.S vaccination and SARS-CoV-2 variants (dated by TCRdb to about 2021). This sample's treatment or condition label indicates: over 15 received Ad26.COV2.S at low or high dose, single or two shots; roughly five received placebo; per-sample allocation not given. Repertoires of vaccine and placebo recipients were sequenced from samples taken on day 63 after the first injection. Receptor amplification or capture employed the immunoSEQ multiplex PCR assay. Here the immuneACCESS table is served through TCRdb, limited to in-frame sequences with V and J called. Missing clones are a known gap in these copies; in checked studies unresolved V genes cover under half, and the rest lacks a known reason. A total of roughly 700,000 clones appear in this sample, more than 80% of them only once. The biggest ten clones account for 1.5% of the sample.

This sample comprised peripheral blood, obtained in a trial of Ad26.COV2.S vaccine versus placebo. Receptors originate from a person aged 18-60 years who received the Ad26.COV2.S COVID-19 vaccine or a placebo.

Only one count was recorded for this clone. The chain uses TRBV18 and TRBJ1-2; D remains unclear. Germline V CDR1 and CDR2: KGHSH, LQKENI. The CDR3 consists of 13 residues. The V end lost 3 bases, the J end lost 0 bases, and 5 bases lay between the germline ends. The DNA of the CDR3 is TGTGCCAGCTCACCGTACACTAACTATGGCTACACCTTC. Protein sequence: CASSPYTNYGYTF.

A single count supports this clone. For the CDR3, the DNA is TGTGCCAGCAGTCCCACCGGGACAGGGTTGTACGAGCAGTACTTC. It encodes CASSPTGTGLYEQYF. The rearrangement uses TRBV27 and TRBJ2-7, with 9 bases that match TRBD1. The CDR3 totals 15 residues. The germline CDR1 and CDR2 sequences are MNHEY and SMNVEV (reference sequence). V shed 5 bases and J 4 bases; nucleotides not matched to a gene: 9.

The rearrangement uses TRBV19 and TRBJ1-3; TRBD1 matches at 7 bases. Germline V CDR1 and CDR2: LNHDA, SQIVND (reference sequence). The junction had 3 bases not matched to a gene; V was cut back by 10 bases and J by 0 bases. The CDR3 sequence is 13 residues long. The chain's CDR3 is CATRQGSGNTIYF. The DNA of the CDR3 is TGTGCCACCCGACAGGGCTCTGGAAACACCATATATTTT.

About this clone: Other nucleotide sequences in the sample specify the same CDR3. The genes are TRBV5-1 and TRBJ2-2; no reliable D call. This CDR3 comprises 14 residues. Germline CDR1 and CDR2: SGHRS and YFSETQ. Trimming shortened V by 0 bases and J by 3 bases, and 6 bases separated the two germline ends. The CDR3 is CASSLGTDTGELFF. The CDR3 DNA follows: TGCGCCAGCAGCTTGGGCACCGACACCGGGGAGCTGTTTTTT. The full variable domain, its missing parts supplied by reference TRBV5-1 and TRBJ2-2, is KAGVTQTPRYLIKTRGQQVTLSCSPISGHRSVSWYQQTPGQGLQFLFEYFSETQRNKGNFPGRFSGRQFSNSRSEMNVSTLELGDSALYLCASSLGTDTGELFFGEGSRLTVL.

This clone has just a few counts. Here the CDR3 reads CASREGGSAYEQYF. The DNA of the CDR3 is TGTGCCAGCAGGGAGGGGGGGAGCGCCTACGAGCAGTACTTC. The gene calls are TRBV7-2 and TRBJ2-7; D possibly corresponds to TRBD2 (7 bases). The CDR3 covers 14 residues. Germline V gene data show CDR1 as SGHTA and CDR2 as FQGNSA. V shed 6 bases and J shed 2 bases, with 14 bases lying between them. The complete variable domain, with remaining parts taken from reference TRBV7-2 and TRBJ2-7, reads GAGVSQSPSNKVTEKGKDVELRCDPISGHTALYWYRQSLGQGLEFLIYFQGNSAPDKSGLPSDRFSAERTGGSVSTLTIQRTQQEDSAVYLCASREGGSAYEQYFGPGTRLTVT.

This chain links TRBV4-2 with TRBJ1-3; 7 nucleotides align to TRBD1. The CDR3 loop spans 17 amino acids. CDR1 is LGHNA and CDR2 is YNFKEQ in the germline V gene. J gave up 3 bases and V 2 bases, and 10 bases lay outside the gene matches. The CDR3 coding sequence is TGTGCCAGCAGCCAAAGACGGGACAGCTGGTATGGAAACACCATATATTTT. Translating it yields CASSQRRDSWYGNTIYF.

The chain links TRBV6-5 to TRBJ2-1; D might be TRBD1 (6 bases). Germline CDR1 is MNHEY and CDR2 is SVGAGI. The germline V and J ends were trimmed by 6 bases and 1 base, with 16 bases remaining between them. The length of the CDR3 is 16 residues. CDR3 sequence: CASSYAVGGSYNEQFF. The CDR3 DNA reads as TGTGCCAGCAGCTACGCCGTAGGGGGTTCCTACAATGAGCAGTTCTTC.

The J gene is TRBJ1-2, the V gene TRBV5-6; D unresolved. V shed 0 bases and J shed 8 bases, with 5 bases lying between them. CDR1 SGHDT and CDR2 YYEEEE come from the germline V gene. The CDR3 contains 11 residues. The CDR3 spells CASSLGVGYTF. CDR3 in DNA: TGTGCCAGCAGCTTGGGGGTCGGCTACACCTTC. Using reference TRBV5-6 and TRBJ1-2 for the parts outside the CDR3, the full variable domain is DAGVTQSPTHLIKTRGQQVTLRCSPKSGHDTVSWYQQALGQGPQFIFQYYEEEERQRGNFPDRFSGHQFPNYSSELNVNALLLGDSALYLCASSLGVGYTFGSGTRLTVV.

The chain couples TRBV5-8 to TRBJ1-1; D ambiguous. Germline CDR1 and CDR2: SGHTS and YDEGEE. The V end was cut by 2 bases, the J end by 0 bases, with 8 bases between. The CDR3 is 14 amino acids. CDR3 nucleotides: TGTGCCAGCAGCTTTCGGCCGATGAACACTGAAGCTTTCTTT. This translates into CASSFRPMNTEAFF. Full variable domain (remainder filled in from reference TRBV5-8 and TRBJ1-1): EAGVTQSPTHLIKTRGQQATLRCSPISGHTSVYWYQQALGLGLQFLLWYDEGEERNRGNFPPRFSGRQFPNYSSELNVNALELEDSALYLCASSFRPMNTEAFFGQGTRLTVV.

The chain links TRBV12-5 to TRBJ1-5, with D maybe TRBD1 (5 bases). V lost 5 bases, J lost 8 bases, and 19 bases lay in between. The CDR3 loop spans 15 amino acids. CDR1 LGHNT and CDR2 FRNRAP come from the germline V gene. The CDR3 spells CASGAKGDRPEPQHF. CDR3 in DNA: TGTGCTAGTGGTGCAAAAGGGGATCGACCGGAGCCCCAGCATTTT.

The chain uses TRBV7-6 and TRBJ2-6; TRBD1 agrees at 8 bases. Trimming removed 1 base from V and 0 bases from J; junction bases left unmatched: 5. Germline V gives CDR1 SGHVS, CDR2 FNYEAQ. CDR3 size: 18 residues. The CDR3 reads CASSLEAGGLSGANVLTF. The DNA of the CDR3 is TGTGCCAGCAGCTTAGAGGCAGGGGGCCTCTCTGGGGCCAACGTCCTGACTTTC.

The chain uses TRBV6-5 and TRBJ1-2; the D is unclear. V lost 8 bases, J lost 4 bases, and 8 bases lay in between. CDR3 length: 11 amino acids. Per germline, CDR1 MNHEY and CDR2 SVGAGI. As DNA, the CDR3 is TGTGCCAGCTTCGGATCCTATGGCTACACCTTC. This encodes CASFGSYGYTF.

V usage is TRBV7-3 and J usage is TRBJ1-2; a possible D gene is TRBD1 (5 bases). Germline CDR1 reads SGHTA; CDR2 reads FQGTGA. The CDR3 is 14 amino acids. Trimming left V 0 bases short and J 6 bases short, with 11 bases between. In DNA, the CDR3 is TGTGCCAGCAGCTTAACGGGAGGGGCAAATGGCTACACCTTC. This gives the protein CASSLTGGANGYTF.

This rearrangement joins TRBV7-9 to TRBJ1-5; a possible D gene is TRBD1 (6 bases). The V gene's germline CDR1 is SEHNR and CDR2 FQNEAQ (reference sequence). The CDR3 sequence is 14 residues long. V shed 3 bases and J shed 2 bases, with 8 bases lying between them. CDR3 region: CASSFSGGNQPQHF. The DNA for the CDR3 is TGTGCCAGCAGCTTCTCAGGGGGCAATCAGCCCCAGCATTTT.

CDR3 region: CASSLGGSADRTQYF. As DNA, the CDR3 is TGCGCCAGCAGCTTGGGGGGTTCGGCCGATCGGACCCAGTACTTC. The rearrangement joins TRBV5-1 to TRBJ2-5, with no clear D. CDR3 size: 15 residues. Germline values: CDR1 SGHRS, CDR2 YFSETQ. Trimming removed 0 bases from V and 7 bases from J, with 16 bases in between.

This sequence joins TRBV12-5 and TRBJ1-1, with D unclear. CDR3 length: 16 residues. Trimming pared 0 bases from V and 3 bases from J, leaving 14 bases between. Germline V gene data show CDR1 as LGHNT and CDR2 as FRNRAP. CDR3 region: CASGLVPLVWDTEAFF. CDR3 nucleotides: TGTGCTAGTGGTTTGGTACCCCTCGTATGGGACACTGAAGCTTTCTTT.

The CDR3 is CASSPSQRGGLSEQFF. The CDR3 coding sequence is TGCGCCAGCAGCCCTAGCCAGCGGGGGGGCCTGAGTGAGCAGTTCTTC. The J gene is TRBJ2-1, the V gene TRBV5-1; 10 nucleotides line up with TRBD2. Germline CDR1 and CDR2: SGHRS and YFSETQ. This CDR3 contains 16 residues. The V gene end was trimmed by 4 bases and the J gene end by 9 bases; junction bases not matched to a gene: 13. Using reference TRBV5-1 and TRBJ2-1 for the parts outside the CDR3, the full variable domain is KAGVTQTPRYLIKTRGQQVTLSCSPISGHRSVSWYQQTPGQGLQFLFEYFSETQRNKGNFPGRFSGRQFSNSRSEMNVSTLELGDSALYLCASSPSQRGGLSEQFFGPGTRLTVL.

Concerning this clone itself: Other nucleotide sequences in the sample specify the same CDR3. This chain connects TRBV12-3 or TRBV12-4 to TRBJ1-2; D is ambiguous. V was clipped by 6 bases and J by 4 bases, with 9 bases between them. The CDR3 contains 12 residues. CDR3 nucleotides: TGTGCCAGCAGCTTAACCAGCTATGGCTACACCTTC. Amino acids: CASSLTSYGYTF.

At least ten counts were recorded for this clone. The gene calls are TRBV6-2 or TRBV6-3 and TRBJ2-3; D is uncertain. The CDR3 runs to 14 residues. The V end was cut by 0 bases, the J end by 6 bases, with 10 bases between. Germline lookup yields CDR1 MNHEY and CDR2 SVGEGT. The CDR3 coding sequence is TGTGCCAGCAGTTACTCGATGTCTTCGGATACGCAGTATTTT. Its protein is CASSYSMSSDTQYF.

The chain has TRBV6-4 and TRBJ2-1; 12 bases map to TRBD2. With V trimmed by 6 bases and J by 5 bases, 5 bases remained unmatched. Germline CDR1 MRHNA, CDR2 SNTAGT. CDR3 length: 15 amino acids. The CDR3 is CASSRTSGINNEQFF. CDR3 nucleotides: TGTGCCAGCAGCAGGACTAGCGGGATTAACAATGAGCAGTTCTTC.

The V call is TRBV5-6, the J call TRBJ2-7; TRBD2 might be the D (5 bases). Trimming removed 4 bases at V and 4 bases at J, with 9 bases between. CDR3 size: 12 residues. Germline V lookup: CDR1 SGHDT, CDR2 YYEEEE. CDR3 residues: CASSIRGYEQYF. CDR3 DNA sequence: TGTGCCAGCAGCATCCGGGGTTACGAGCAGTACTTC.

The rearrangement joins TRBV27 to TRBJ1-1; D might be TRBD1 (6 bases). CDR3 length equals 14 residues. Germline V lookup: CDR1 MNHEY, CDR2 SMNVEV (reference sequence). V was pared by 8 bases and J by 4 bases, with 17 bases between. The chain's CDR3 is CASRTVPGATEAFF. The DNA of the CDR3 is TGTGCCAGCCGGACAGTCCCCGGGGCCACTGAAGCTTTCTTT.

CDR3 DNA: TGTGCCATCTCGGAGACAGGGGGTATCAATCAGCCCCAGCATTTT. This gives the protein CAISETGGINQPQHF. The V call is TRBV10-3, the J call TRBJ1-5, with 9 bases identical to TRBD1. There are 15 residues in the CDR3. V dropped 8 bases and J dropped 3; count of bases not matched to a gene: 8. Germline V gene sequence: CDR1 ENHRY, CDR2 SYGVKD.

CDR3 amino acids: CSVPTGGDTQYF. The CDR3 region has the DNA TGCAGCGTTCCTACAGGGGGTGATACGCAGTATTTT. The chain couples TRBV29-1 to TRBJ2-3; TRBD1 aligns across 8 bases. V shed 5 bases, J shed 6 bases, and the junction held 4 bases outside the gene matches. The germline V gene has CDR1 SQVTM and CDR2 ANQGSEA. This CDR3 is built from 12 residues.